The sequence of this T cell receptor beta chain was determined in a study of metastatic and nonmetastatic thyroid tumors (dated by TCRdb to about 2020). Concerning the study at large: The researchers compared repertoires between peripheral blood samples and tumor or nodule tissue samples from patients with malignant or benign thyroid disease.

Trimming accounts for 2 bases at V and 4 bases at J, while the number of junction bases matched to no gene is 7. CDR1 and CDR2 (SEHNR, FQNEAQ) derive from the germline V gene (reference sequence). Spanning cysteine to phenylalanine, the CDR3 consists of 15 amino acids. This entry keeps only the CDR3 DNA: 45 bases, framed from base 1. Comments on this clone: No cognate antigen has been identified for it. The sample holds no much larger clone one base away, and base qualities are not on file.

Library generation was performed with PCR. Sequencing took place on an Illumina HiSeq 4000. High-throughput sequencing was used to profile the CDR3 region of the TCR beta-chain in every patient. Processing in the source paper ran as follows. CDR3 differences across clinicopathological groups were used to build a classifier for discriminating distant-metastatic papillary thyroid cancer patients. The Shannon index was used to measure repertoire diversity, and the Morisita-Horn index was used to measure how similar tumor and blood repertoires were. TCRdb ran its own pipeline on the public reads, namely fastp trimming at Q25 and MiXCR clone calling, and kept in-frame beta chains. The authors' filters were not applied to this entry. The sample table holds some 29,000 clones, of which over 15% were seen once. Approximately 4.6% of the sample belongs to the ten largest clones. Broad study findings and their caveats: TCR beta diversity was reported as significantly higher in malignant tumors than in benign nodules, in both blood and tumor samples.

No treatment had been received by any patient before thyroid surgery. Using T-cell receptor beta sequencing, the study looked back at clinical samples from patients collected from the early 2010s to the late 2010s. The sample taken for sequencing was blood. The rearranged segments are TRBV7-9 and TRBJ2-7; the central 8 bases match TRBD1. The receptor comes from a female donor with papillary thyroid cancer or a benign thyroid nodule (not recorded which). Some clones in this sample may be carry-over from other donors' samples. The nucleotide sequence reads TGTGCCAGCAGCTTACGGACAGGGATGTCATACGAGCAGTACTTC. This translates into CASSLRTGMSYEQYF.